This T cell receptor beta chain was found in a study of read filtering for tumor transcriptome and immune sequencing. At the time of active disease, bone marrow was collected from every patient. This library used roughly 400 ng RNA and molecular barcoded adaptors spanning alpha/delta and beta/gamma chains. TCRdb re-called the reads through MiXCR, storing one row per CDR3 protein. Altogether 50,000 to 65,000 distinct CDR3 sequences are present, around 19% being singletons, with the ten largest covering under 13%. Trimming removed 4 bases from V and 12 bases from J; junction bases left unmatched: 2. Germline V gene data show CDR1 as SQVTM and CDR2 as ANQGSEA. The CDR3 sequence is 10 residues long.

The sequence was collected from a donor aged 40 or over with multiple myeloma. This sequence joins TRBV29-1 and TRBJ2-1, with TRBD2 identical over 8 bases. Sequenced material: a population of CD138-negative cells sorted from bone marrow. CDR3 protein: CSVGAGGQFF. The DNA of the CDR3 is TGCAGCGTTGGGGCGGGAGGGCAGTTCTTC.